Listed below are T cell receptor beta chains from one sample, sequenced in a study of T cells after posttransplantation cyclophosphamide. The assay was immunoSEQ multiplex PCR, and TCRdb's table has in-frame clones only and misses some. The record shows 40,000 to 60,000 clones for this sample, with no singletons present. The sequenced sample consisted of PBMCs. All receptors come from a man aged 35 to 55 in good health, CMV-negative, and a related stem cell transplant donor. Both conserved end residues are part of each CDR3. A D gene is named only where the DNA matches it firmly. Expanded clones are given a class, and other clones once, few, many or no size at all.

j_call	v_call	clone_size	cdr3_length	d_call	cdr3_nt	cdr3_aa
TRBJ2-7	TRBV6-1	-	13	TRBD2	TGTGCCAGCAGAGGCGGGGGTAGGTACGAGCAGTACTTC	CASRGGGRYEQYF
TRBJ1-6	TRBV10-3	many	14	TRBD1	TGTGCCATCAGCCAAGACAGGGAGGATTCACCCCTCCACTTT	CAISQDREDSPLHF
TRBJ2-5	TRBV2	many	16	TRBD2	TGTGCCAGCAGTTTCTTTCGGCTAGCGGGAGGAGAGACCCAGTACTTC	CASSFFRLAGGETQYF
TRBJ2-1	TRBV10-3	many	15	TRBD2	TGTGCCATCAGACCGGGACTAGCGGGAGTCAATGAGCAGTTCTTC	CAIRPGLAGVNEQFF
TRBJ2-7	TRBV7-2	many	15	-	TGTGCCAGCAGCTTAGAGAATCTAGCGAACTACGAGCAGTACTTC	CASSLENLANYEQYF
TRBJ1-2	TRBV28	many	14	TRBD1	TGTGCCAGCAGTTTAAAGGGGGCCACGGGTGGCTACACCTTC	CASSLKGATGGYTF
TRBJ2-2	TRBV11-1	many	19	TRBD2	TGTGCCAGCAGCTTAGTTCCAATAGCGGGAGGGCCAGTTCCCGGGGAGCTGTTTTTT	CASSLVPIAGGPVPGELFF
TRBJ2-1	TRBV19	many	13	-	TGTGCCAGTAGTATCGGTATGGAGGGGGAGCAGTTCTTC	CASSIGMEGEQFF
TRBJ2-2	TRBV11-2	many	17	TRBD1	TGTGCCAGCAGCTTAGAATTCGGGACAGGGAGAACCGGGGAGCTGTTTTTT	CASSLEFGTGRTGELFF
TRBJ2-7	TRBV11-2	many	15	-	TGTGCCAGCAGTACCTTCCAGGGGAGAAACTACGAGCAGTACTTC	CASSTFQGRNYEQYF
TRBJ2-5	TRBV7-6	many	17	TRBD1	TGTGCCAGCAGCTCCCAGGCCGGGACAGCGAAAAGAGAGACCCAGTACTTC	CASSSQAGTAKRETQYF
TRBJ2-3	TRBV6-1	many	15	-	TGTGCCAGCAGTGAAGGGCCAACGAGCACAGATACGCAGTATTTT	CASSEGPTSTDTQYF
TRBJ2-2	TRBV27	many	13	-	TGTGCCAGCAGTTTTAGAGAGACCGGGGAGCTGTTTTTT	CASSFRETGELFF
TRBJ2-7	TRBV6-5	few	15	-	TGTGCCAGCAGTTACTCGAATCAGGGTACCTACGAGCAGTACTTC	CASSYSNQGTYEQYF
TRBJ1-1	TRBV27	many	13	-	TGTGCCAGCAGACTGAACAGGGACACTGAAGCTTTCTTT	CASRLNRDTEAFF
TRBJ2-5	TRBV5-1	many	13	-	TGCGCCAGCACCCTAACTCCACAAGAGACCCAGTACTTC	CASTLTPQETQYF
TRBJ2-1	TRBV5-1	many	17	-	TGCGCCAGCAGCGTGATCTCCGCGGGGAGCTCCTACAATGAGCAGTTCTTC	CASSVISAGSSYNEQFF
TRBJ2-7	TRBV19	many	12	-	TGTGCCAGTAGTTCCCAGGGCTACGAGCAGTACTTC	CASSSQGYEQYF
TRBJ2-2	TRBV7-9	many	14	TRBD2	TGTGCCAGCAGCCTTAGCGGGATCTCCGGGGAGCTGTTTTTT	CASSLSGISGELFF
TRBJ2-7	TRBV27	many	15	-	TGTGCCAGCAGTTTAGCCGGACAGAACTCCTACGAGCAGTACTTC	CASSLAGQNSYEQYF
TRBJ1-5	TRBV30	many	13	-	TGTGCCTGGAGTTTGGGGCCCCGTCAGCCCCAGCATTTT	CAWSLGPRQPQHF
TRBJ2-7	TRBV10-3	few	15	-	TGTGCCATCAGTGAGTCGGGGGGGCTCTCCTACGAGCAGTACTTC	CAISESGGLSYEQYF
TRBJ2-7	TRBV5-1	many	14	TRBD1	TGCGCCAGCGGGGAAGGGGGCCCATCGGGAGAGCAGTACTTC	CASGEGGPSGEQYF
TRBJ2-7	TRBV10-3	many	13	TRBD2	TGTGCCACCGGACTAGCGGGAGCCAGCGAGCAGTACTTC	CATGLAGASEQYF
TRBJ2-7	TRBV6-1	many	15	-	TGTGCCAGCAGTGAAGCAGGAGGGCCTTCCTACGAGCAGTACTTC	CASSEAGGPSYEQYF
TRBJ1-5	TRBV6-5	many	15	-	TGTGCCAGCAGTTACCGGAGGGAGGGCAATCAGCCCCAGCATTTT	CASSYRREGNQPQHF
TRBJ2-7	TRBV9	many	13	-	TGTGCCAGCAGCGTAGCGGGGGCCTACGAGCAGTACTTC	CASSVAGAYEQYF
TRBJ1-1	TRBV28	many	16	TRBD1	TGTGCCAGCAGTTTATGGGGACAGGGTTTCGACACTGAAGCTTTCTTT	CASSLWGQGFDTEAFF
TRBJ2-1	TRBV7-6	many	11	-	TGTGCCAGCAGCTTAGCGACCAGGACAGTCTTC	CASSLATRTVF
TRBJ2-3	TRBV7-9	many	16	TRBD2	TGTGCCAGCAGCCCGCCGACTAGCGGAGAGAGGGATACGCAGTATTTT	CASSPPTSGERDTQYF
TRBJ1-2	TRBV28	many	15	-	TGTGCCAGCAGTCCCCCAGGGAAGAGATCCTATGGCTACACCTTC	CASSPPGKRSYGYTF
TRBJ2-5	TRBV6-1	many	13	-	TGTGCCAGCAGTGTGGAGAACCAAGAGACCCAGTACTTC	CASSVENQETQYF
TRBJ1-6	TRBV6-6	many	16	-	TGTGCCAGCAGTTGGGACCCTGAGGGAGCGGGTTCACCCCTCCACTTT	CASSWDPEGAGSPLHF
TRBJ1-2	TRBV7-2	many	16	-	TGTGCCAGCAGCCCCGCGGACAGTAGCTTTAACTATGGCTACACCTTC	CASSPADSSFNYGYTF
TRBJ2-7	TRBV6-5	many	13	TRBD1	TGTGCCAGCAGTGGGACAGGGCCCCACGAGCAGTACTTC	CASSGTGPHEQYF
TRBJ2-7	TRBV10-3	many	14	TRBD1	TGTGCCATCAGTGAGAGGACAGGGCGCGACGAGCAGTACTTC	CAISERTGRDEQYF
TRBJ1-6	TRBV6-1	few	15	TRBD1	TGTGCCAGCAACGCGCGGGACAGCATCAATTCACCCCTCCACTTT	CASNARDSINSPLHF
TRBJ2-1	TRBV5-1	many	14	TRBD2	TGCGCCAGCAGCTCCGGGACTAGCATCAATGAGCAGTTCTTC	CASSSGTSINEQFF
TRBJ1-4	TRBV2	many	15	-	TGTGCCAGCAGTGATGTGTTGGGGGGTGAAGAAAAACTGTTTTTT	CASSDVLGGEEKLFF
TRBJ2-2	TRBV15	many	17	-	TGTGCCACCAGCAGAGATGCTCGGACAGCGAACACCGGGGAGCTGTTTTTT	CATSRDARTANTGELFF
TRBJ2-5	TRBV5-4	many	14	-	TGTGCCAGCAGCTCGGGACTGCAGTGGCGGACCCAGTACTTC	CASSSGLQWRTQYF
TRBJ2-7	TRBV10-3	-	14	-	TGTGCCATCAGTGAGTCTGATTTAGGGGGCGAGCAGTACTTC	CAISESDLGGEQYF
TRBJ2-7	TRBV28	many	16	-	TGTGCCAGCGTAAGACCAACCACGGGACTCGCATACGAGCAGTACTTC	CASVRPTTGLAYEQYF
TRBJ2-2	TRBV6-5	many	14	TRBD2	TGTGCCAGCAGTTACGGGCGGGAGCCCGGGGAGCTGTTTTTT	CASSYGREPGELFF
TRBJ1-1	TRBV5-6	many	16	-	TGTGCCAGCAGCTTCGGCCAAGGCAGGGAGAACACTGAAGCTTTCTTT	CASSFGQGRENTEAFF
TRBJ2-4	TRBV27	many	16	TRBD2	TGTGCCAGCAGTTTATTAGCGGGAGGGCCTGGAAACATTCAGTACTTC	CASSLLAGGPGNIQYF
TRBJ2-1	TRBV9	many	16	TRBD1	TGTGCCAGCAGCGCCGGGGGACAGGGACTCTACAATGAGCAGTTCTTC	CASSAGGQGLYNEQFF
TRBJ2-1	TRBV27	many	15	TRBD2	TGTGCCAGCAGTTTGGGGACTAGCGGGTCTAATGAGCAGTTCTTC	CASSLGTSGSNEQFF
TRBJ2-1	TRBV4-2	many	15	TRBD2	TGTGCCAGCAGCCAAGGGCTTAGCGGGAGCAATGAGCAGTTCTTC	CASSQGLSGSNEQFF
TRBJ2-7	TRBV7-3	many	15	TRBD2	TGTGCCAGCAGCTTAGTAGCGGGAGGAGGTTACGAGCAGTACTTC	CASSLVAGGGYEQYF
TRBJ2-3	TRBV2	many	14	TRBD1	TGTGCCAGCAGCTACAGGGGTCCCAGGGATACGCAGTATTTT	CASSYRGPRDTQYF
TRBJ1-1	TRBV2	many	15	TRBD1	TGTGCCAGCAGTGAACAACCACAGGGGGCAAGAAGAGCTTTCTTT	CASSEQPQGARRAFF